The rows below give T cell receptor beta chains drawn from one sample of a study of blood T cell repertoires in COVID-19. TCRdb's table, derived via immunoSEQ multiplex PCR, lists solely in-frame clones and lacks some. The table lists around 330,000 clones, approximately 89% of them singletons. Sequencing was carried out using peripheral blood. These receptors came from a woman in her 30s with COVID-19, enrolled during active disease. Both conserved end residues are part of each CDR3. D genes are given only for firm matches. A row's size may be missing; if present it is once, few, many or a size class.

D,J,V,size,CDR3,DNA
TRBD1,TRBJ2-5,TRBV6-6,.,CAIRRQGAGETQYF,TGTGCCATTAGAAGGCAGGGGGCTGGAGAGACCCAGTACTTC
TRBD1,TRBJ1-5,TRBV19,.,CASSIGDSNQPQHF,TGTGCCAGTAGTATAGGGGACAGTAATCAGCCCCAGCATTTT
.,TRBJ2-3,TRBV29-1,.,CSVDGDFLTDTQYF,TGCAGCGTTGACGGGGACTTCCTTACAGATACGCAGTATTTT
.,TRBJ2-2,TRBV7-6,.,CASSFWTEDTGELFF,TGTGCCAGCAGCTTTTGGACAGAGGACACCGGGGAGCTGTTTTTT
.,TRBJ1-6,TRBV27,.,CASSLTRGSDSPLHF,TGTGCCAGCAGTTTAACCCGCGGCAGCGATTCACCCCTCCACTTT
.,TRBJ1-2,TRBV3-1/TRBV3-2,.,CASSRGGAGPNYGYTF,TGTGCCAGCAGCCGGGGTGGGGCAGGCCCCAACTATGGCTACACCTTC
TRBD2,TRBJ2-1,TRBV7-8,.,CASSLRLAGYEQFF,TGTGCCAGCAGCTTAAGACTAGCTGGCTATGAGCAGTTCTTC
TRBD1,TRBJ1-3,TRBV7-6,.,CASSLTTGSRNTIYF,TGTGCCAGCAGCTTGACGACAGGGTCGAGAAACACCATATATTTT
TRBD1,TRBJ1-2,TRBV19,few,CASSQRGQGDYGYTF,TGTGCCAGTAGCCAAAGAGGACAGGGCGACTATGGCTACACCTTC
.,TRBJ1-4,TRBV5-4,.,CASSRWAGGEEKLFF,TGTGCCAGCAGCCGGTGGGCCGGGGGAGAAGAAAAACTGTTTTTT
.,TRBJ1-4,TRBV5-1,.,CASSWGRGDNEKLFF,TGCGCCAGCAGCTGGGGCAGGGGAGATAATGAAAAACTGTTTTTT
TRBD1,TRBJ1-1,TRBV5-5,once,CASTIRDRVTEAFF,TGTGCCAGCACCATTCGGGACAGGGTTACTGAAGCTTTCTTT
TRBD1,TRBJ1-3,TRBV5-8,.,CASSYRGLGNTIYF,TGTGCCAGCAGCTATAGGGGGCTCGGAAACACCATATATTTT
.,TRBJ1-2,TRBV6-6,.,CASSYDPNGAGYGYTF,TGTGCCAGCAGTTACGACCCCAATGGTGCAGGATATGGCTACACCTTC
TRBD1,TRBJ2-5,TRBV14,once,CASSHRRDRGETQYF,TGTGCCAGCAGCCATCGACGCGACAGGGGAGAGACCCAGTACTTC
TRBD1,TRBJ2-6,TRBV2,once,CASSSGQGSGANVLTF,TGTGCCAGCAGCTCGGGACAGGGATCTGGGGCCAACGTCCTGACTTTC
.,TRBJ1-1,TRBV14,once,CASSPQGRPVAFF,TGTGCCAGCAGCCCCCAAGGGAGGCCCGTAGCTTTCTTT
.,TRBJ1-1,TRBV28,.,CASSTRWNGAPLEAFF,TGTGCCAGCAGTACCCGATGGAATGGGGCCCCACTCGAAGCTTTCTTT
.,TRBJ2-5,TRBV3-1/TRBV3-2,.,CASISSGGTQYF,TGTGCCAGCATTAGTTCTGGTGGGACCCAGTACTTC
TRBD2,TRBJ2-5,TRBV2,.,CASSASGGAYETQYF,TGTGCCAGCAGTGCTAGCGGGGGGGCCTACGAGACCCAGTACTTC